This is a list of T cell receptor beta chains from one sample in a study of blood T cell repertoires in COVID-19. The protocol was immunoSEQ multiplex PCR, while the TCRdb copy is restricted to in-frame clones and leaves out a portion. The profile shows about 240,000 clones, about four fifths of them singletons. The sequenced sample consisted of peripheral blood. The source of these receptors is a woman aged 80 or over with acute or convalescent COVID-19. CDR3s include the opening cysteine and the closing phenylalanine or tryptophan. The D gene is left open where the match is weak. Rows give clone size only sometimes, using once, few, many, or a class for an expanded clone.

clone_size j_call d_call v_call cdr3_nt cdr3_aa
NA TRBJ1-1 TRBD1 TRBV6-2/TRBV6-3 TGTGCCAGCAGTTACGGAGGGGGCAGGGGGTATGAAGCTTTCTTT CASSYGGGRGYEAFF
NA TRBJ2-7 TRBD1 TRBV29-1 TGCAGCGTCGCACAGGGGGATTCCTACGAGCAGTACTTC CSVAQGDSYEQYF
NA TRBJ2-7 TRBD2 TRBV5-6 TGTGCCAGCAGCTTCCGGGGGGTATCCCCCGGAGCCGAGCAGTACTTC CASSFRGVSPGAEQYF
once TRBJ2-1 TRBD2 TRBV24-1 TGTGCCACCAGTGATTCACTACTTAGCGGGGGGGGCAATGAGCAGTTCTTC CATSDSLLSGGGNEQFF
few TRBJ1-2 NA TRBV3-1/TRBV3-2 TGTGCCAGCAGACATTACGCGGGGGTGGAAGGCTACACCTTC CASRHYAGVEGYTF
NA TRBJ2-1 TRBD2 TRBV7-3 TGTGCCAGCAGCCCGGGACTAGCCTACAATGAGCAGTTCTTC CASSPGLAYNEQFF
NA TRBJ2-1 NA TRBV12-5 TGTGCTAGTGGGGGAGCCGTCTCCTACAATGAGCAGTTCTTC CASGGAVSYNEQFF
NA TRBJ1-3 NA TRBV7-9 TGTGCCAGCAGCTTAGTCCAGATTCGTGCCACTGGAAACACCATATATTTT CASSLVQIRATGNTIYF
NA TRBJ1-1 NA TRBV10-3 TGTGCCATCAGGTCAACGGAGGGGGAGGGCACTGAAGCTTTCTTT CAIRSTEGEGTEAFF
NA TRBJ1-5 NA TRBV6-2/TRBV6-3 TGTGCCAGCAGCCCTCGGGGAGGAGAAAGCAATCAGCCCCAGCATTTT CASSPRGGESNQPQHF
NA TRBJ1-1 NA TRBV6-5 TGTGCCAGCAGTTACTCGAGAGGTGGTGAGGCTTTCTTT CASSYSRGGEAFF
NA TRBJ1-4 TRBD1 TRBV28 TGTGCCAGCACGATCATGACAGGGCCAAATGAAAAACTGTTTTTT CASTIMTGPNEKLFF
NA TRBJ2-1 TRBD1 TRBV25-1 TGTGCCAGCAGTACCGACAGGGGGGATATCTACAATGAGCAGTTCTTC CASSTDRGDIYNEQFF
NA TRBJ1-4 TRBD1 TRBV4-1 TGCGCCAGCCACTCAGGGGGCGGTGAAAAACTGTTTTTT CASHSGGGEKLFF
NA TRBJ2-1 NA TRBV3-1/TRBV3-2 TGTGCCAGCAGCCAACGCCTTCCAGGTTCCTACAATGAGCAGTTCTTC CASSQRLPGSYNEQFF
NA TRBJ1-2 TRBD1 TRBV5-4 TGTGCCAGCAGCGTCGGGACAGGGAATTCTAACTATGGCTACACCTTC CASSVGTGNSNYGYTF
NA TRBJ2-3 TRBD2 TRBV9 TGTGCCAGCAGCGTAGGCAGCGGGGGGACTACGGATACGCAGTATTTT CASSVGSGGTTDTQYF
NA TRBJ1-6 NA TRBV6-5 TGTGCCAGCAGTTACTCTGGAGGAGTCTATAATTCACCCCTCCACTTT CASSYSGGVYNSPLHF
once TRBJ1-4 NA TRBV19 TGTGCCAGTAGTTTCTCTCCAGTGGGACAACTATTATTGAGGGCAACTAATGAAAAACTGTTTTTT CASSFSPVGQLLLRATNEKLFF
NA TRBJ1-2 NA TRBV29-1 TGCAGCGTTTTCGGCGGGAAGGGCTACACCTTC CSVFGGKGYTF
NA TRBJ2-3 TRBD2 TRBV15 TGTGCCACCAGCTCAGGCGGAGCGGGGAAGGATACGCAGTATTTT CATSSGGAGKDTQYF
once TRBJ2-5 NA TRBV9 TGTGCCAGCAGCGCCCTAGATTATCGCGCGCCCCAGTACTTC CASSALDYRAPQYF
NA TRBJ1-4 NA TRBV5-1 TGCGCCAGCAGCTTGGCCTCGGGACTTAATGAAAAACTGTTTTTT CASSLASGLNEKLFF
NA TRBJ2-3 NA TRBV27 TGTGCCAGCAGTTTACGGGGAACAGATACGCAGTATTTT CASSLRGTDTQYF
NA TRBJ2-5 TRBD1 TRBV28 TGTGCCAGCAGTACACGACAGGGCCGAGAGACCCAGTACTTC CASSTRQGRETQYF
few TRBJ2-1 TRBD2 TRBV5-5 TGTGCCAGCAGCTTGAAGAGTCCTAGCGGGGGGGCACATGAGCAGTTCTTC CASSLKSPSGGAHEQFF
few TRBJ2-2 NA TRBV11-2 TGTGCCAGCAGCTTAGGCAGACACGGGGAGCTGTTTTTT CASSLGRHGELFF
NA TRBJ1-2 TRBD1 TRBV2 TGTGCCAGCAGTGAGGGGACAGGGGACGGCTATGGCTACACCTTC CASSEGTGDGYGYTF
NA TRBJ1-1 TRBD1 TRBV18 TGTGCCAGCTCCACAACAGGGGGGTGGACTGAAGCTTTCTTT CASSTTGGWTEAFF
NA TRBJ2-7 NA TRBV5-4 TGTGCCAGCAGTAATACCGGGACAAGATCCTACGAGCAGTACTTC CASSNTGTRSYEQYF
NA TRBJ2-1 TRBD2 TRBV3-1/TRBV3-2 TGTGCCACCGGACTAGCGGGGGCCCGAAGGAATGAGCAGTTCTTC CATGLAGARRNEQFF
NA TRBJ1-4 NA TRBV9 TGTGCCAGCAGCGTAGGAGGGAATAATGAAAAACTGTTTTTT CASSVGGNNEKLFF
NA TRBJ2-7 TRBD1 TRBV18 TGTGCCAGCTCACCGTCGACAGGGCCGGGCGAGCAGTACTTC CASSPSTGPGEQYF
NA TRBJ2-3 TRBD2 TRBV10-3 TGTGCCATCAGTGAGGGACTAGCGGGGCCCACAGATACGCAGTATTTT CAISEGLAGPTDTQYF
NA TRBJ2-7 TRBD2 TRBV7-2 TGTGCCAGCAGCTTACCCGGGGGGGCCTACGAGCAGTACTTC CASSLPGGAYEQYF
NA TRBJ2-7 TRBD2 TRBV13 TGTGCCAGCAGCCCCGGAGGAGCGGGGGACCTTTTCGAGCAGTACTTC CASSPGGAGDLFEQYF
NA TRBJ2-7 NA TRBV28 TGTGCCAGCAGTTTATATAACTACGAGCAGTACTTC CASSLYNYEQYF
NA TRBJ2-7 NA TRBV7-9 TGTGCCAGCAGCCCCGCGACCACTACGAAGCAGTACTTC CASSPATTTKQYF
NA TRBJ2-1 NA TRBV6-5 TGTGCCAGCAGATACAAGGGGGGGCCCGTTGATGAGCAGTTCTTC CASRYKGGPVDEQFF
once TRBJ1-5 NA TRBV7-2 TGTGCCAGCAGCTTACGGTCCTCTCCCCAGCATTTT CASSLRSSPQHF
NA TRBJ1-6 NA TRBV5-8 TGTGCCAGCAGCAGACAGTTGAATTCACCCCTCCACTTT CASSRQLNSPLHF
NA TRBJ2-1 TRBD2 TRBV4-2 TGTGCCAGCAGCCAATCTTATGCGGGGGGGTGGAATGAGCAGTTCTTC CASSQSYAGGWNEQFF
once TRBJ1-5 NA TRBV28 TGTGCCAGCAGTTTCAATTCGGGTCAGCCCCAGCATTTT CASSFNSGQPQHF
NA TRBJ2-3 TRBD2 TRBV20-1 TGCAGTGCTAGTAGGGCTAGCGGGGGGGCGGGAGATACGCAGTATTTT CSASRASGGAGDTQYF
NA TRBJ2-1 NA TRBV7-8 TGTGCCAGCAGCTTAGCTAGGAGGTCCTACAATGAGCAGTTCTTC CASSLARRSYNEQFF
NA TRBJ2-1 TRBD1 TRBV4-2 TGTGCCAGCAGCCAACCTACAGGGGTGAGCTCCTACAATGAGCAGTTCTTC CASSQPTGVSSYNEQFF
NA TRBJ2-1 TRBD2 TRBV10-3 TGTGCCATCAGTGAGGCGGGGGGATCTAATGAGCAGTTCTTC CAISEAGGSNEQFF
few TRBJ2-3 TRBD2 TRBV3-1/TRBV3-2 TGTGCCAGCAGTCACGGGCGGGGGACCACAGATACGCAGTATTTT CASSHGRGTTDTQYF
NA TRBJ2-7 NA TRBV28 TGTGCCAGCAGACCGGGTCTCCCCTCCTACGAGCAGTACTTC CASRPGLPSYEQYF
NA TRBJ2-7 TRBD2 TRBV30 TGTGCCTGGAGTGCTGGGAGGGCCCCTTACTACGAGCAGTACTTC CAWSAGRAPYYEQYF